The clone carrying this TCR beta chain came up many times. Its antigen is unknown. Germline V gene data show CDR1 as MNHEY and CDR2 as SMNVEV (reference sequence). The V gene lost 1 base and the J gene lost 0 bases, with 7 bases spanning the gap. The length of the CDR3 is 15 residues. RNA transcripts gave rise to amplified TCR beta CDR3 regions. RT-PCR in the first round (using the HTBI primer set) targeted the TCR CDR3. TCRdb independently ran MiXCR on the multiplex PCR reads; one entry per CDR3 protein. Altogether about 180,000 distinct CDR3 sequences are present, 17% being singletons, with the ten largest covering roughly 28%. These data originate in a study of T cells in Graves' hyperthyroidism and ophthalmopathy. In patients aged 18 to 65, hyperthyroidism was newly diagnosed, with duration under 2 months. Investigators excluded patients with uncontrolled infection, other autoimmune disease, pregnancy or lactation. Orbital computed tomography, thyroid ultrasound, serum thyroxine and TRAb, and clinical symptoms together informed the diagnoses.

Findings of the study overall: Most expanded thyroid clonotypes above 0.001 also appeared in blood.

The clonotype comes from a woman aged 50 to 65 with Graves' hyperthyroidism. Input material: blood. The chain couples TRBV27 to TRBJ1-5, with D perhaps matching TRBD1 (5 bases). This CDR3 reads CASSLWGVSNQPQHF. The CDR3 DNA follows: TGTGCCAGCAGTTTATGGGGGGTTAGCAATCAGCCCCAGCATTTT.